This T cell receptor (beta chain) was profiled in a study of CD8+CD57+ T cells in acquired aplastic anemia. Germline CDR1 KGHDR, CDR2 SFDVKD. V gave up 3 bases and J gave up 7 bases; unmatched junction bases: 4. The CDR3 is made up of 13 amino acids. Notes on the study in general: Patients had twenty-nine CD8+ CDR3 sequences in common with controls (the shared set).

Genomic DNA, the template, was used for profiling of the TCR beta VDJ and CDR3. TCRdb redid the calling of the reads with MiXCR, one entry per CDR3 protein. The table records around 170,000 distinct CDR3 sequences, 40% to 50% of them present only once. The sequenced patients had an expansion of CD8+CD57+ cells seen by flow cytometry. Among the patients, all had severe acquired aplastic anemia. This clonotype occurred many times. Its antigen is unidentified. V is TRBV24-1 and J is TRBJ2-7; TRBD1 matches 8 bases. This TCR derives from a human donor with aplastic anemia. Sequencing was done on a sample of sorted CD4+, CD8+, or CD8+CD57+ T cells (not recorded which) from PBMCs. The CDR3, as DNA: TGTGCCACCAGTGATCGACAGGGGTGGGAGCAGTACTTC. Its translation is CATSDRQGWEQYF.